This TCR beta chain was documented in a study of metastatic and nonmetastatic thyroid tumors. Study-level points and caveats: Compared with benign nodules, malignant thyroid tumors were reported to have significantly higher TCR beta diversity in both blood and tumor.

In the authors' workflow: Clinicopathological groups supplied CDR3 differences that were used to build a distant-metastasis classifier for papillary thyroid cancer. TCRdb reanalyzed the PCR reads via MiXCR. For this entry, the V and J calls and clone size follow TCRdb and not the study's own pipeline. The sample has tens of thousands of clones; approximately 13% are singletons. Before thyroid surgery, none of the patients had received any treatment. To note about this clone: What it recognizes is unknown. A much more abundant neighbour one base away suggests this may be a read error.

Germline CDR1 SGHNT, CDR2 YENEEA. This CDR3 spans 13 amino acids. Trimming shortened V by 4 bases and J by 4 bases, and 10 bases separated the two germline ends. The sample was tumor tissue. This TCR was sampled from a female donor with papillary thyroid cancer or a benign thyroid nodule (not recorded which). Some clones in this sample may be carry-over from other donors' samples. J is TRBJ2-5 and V is TRBV11-3, with no clear D. For the CDR3, the DNA is TGTGCCAGCAGCTCGAAGGGTGGAGAGACCCAGTACTTC. Translation: CASSSKGGETQYF.